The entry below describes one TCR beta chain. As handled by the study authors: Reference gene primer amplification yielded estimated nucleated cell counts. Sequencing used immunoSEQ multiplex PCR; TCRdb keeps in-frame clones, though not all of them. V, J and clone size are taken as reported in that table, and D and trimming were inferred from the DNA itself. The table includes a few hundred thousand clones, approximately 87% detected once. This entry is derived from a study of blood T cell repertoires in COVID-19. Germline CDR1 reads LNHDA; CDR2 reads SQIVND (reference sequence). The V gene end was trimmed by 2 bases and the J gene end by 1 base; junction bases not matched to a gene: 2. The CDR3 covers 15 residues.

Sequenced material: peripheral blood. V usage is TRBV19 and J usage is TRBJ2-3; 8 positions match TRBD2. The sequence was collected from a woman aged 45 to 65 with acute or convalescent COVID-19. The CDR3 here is CASSITGGGTDTQYF. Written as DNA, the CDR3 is TGTGCCAGTAGTATAACGGGAGGGGGCACAGATACGCAGTATTTT. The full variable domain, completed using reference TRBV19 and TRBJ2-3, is DGGITQSPKYLFRKEGQNVTLSCEQNLNHDAMYWYRQDPGQGLRLIYYSQIVNDFQKGDIAEGYSVSREKKESFPLTVTSAQKNPTAFYLCASSITGGGTDTQYFGPGTRLTVL.